This TCR beta chain was recorded in a study of blood T cell repertoires in COVID-19. Study as a whole: Both acute and convalescent COVID-19 samples were obtained from the United States, Italy and Spain.

Authors' methods: It was from reference gene primer amplification that nucleated cell counts were estimated. Profiling relied on immunoSEQ multiplex PCR, and the TCRdb table lists in-frame clones only, not all of them. V and J calls plus clone size are reproduced from that table; the DNA served to infer D and trimming. Here the sample spans 250,000 to 300,000 clones, about 88% being singletons. Only one count was recorded for this clone. V lost 5 bases and J lost 11, with 15 bases in between. Germline V gives CDR1 SGHTA, CDR2 FQGNSA. The CDR3 has 12 residues. Sequencing was carried out using peripheral blood. The chain couples TRBV7-2 to TRBJ1-1; tentatively, D is TRBD1 (6 bases). The receptor was isolated from a woman aged 55-75 years with acute or convalescent COVID-19. DNA for the CDR3: TGTGCCAGCAGCCTAGAGGCAGGGGAGGCTTTCTTT. As protein: CASSLEAGEAFF. The complete variable domain, with remaining parts taken from reference TRBV7-2 and TRBJ1-1, reads GAGVSQSPSNKVTEKGKDVELRCDPISGHTALYWYRQSLGQGLEFLIYFQGNSAPDKSGLPSDRFSAERTGGSVSTLTIQRTQQEDSAVYLCASSLEAGEAFFGQGTRLTVV.